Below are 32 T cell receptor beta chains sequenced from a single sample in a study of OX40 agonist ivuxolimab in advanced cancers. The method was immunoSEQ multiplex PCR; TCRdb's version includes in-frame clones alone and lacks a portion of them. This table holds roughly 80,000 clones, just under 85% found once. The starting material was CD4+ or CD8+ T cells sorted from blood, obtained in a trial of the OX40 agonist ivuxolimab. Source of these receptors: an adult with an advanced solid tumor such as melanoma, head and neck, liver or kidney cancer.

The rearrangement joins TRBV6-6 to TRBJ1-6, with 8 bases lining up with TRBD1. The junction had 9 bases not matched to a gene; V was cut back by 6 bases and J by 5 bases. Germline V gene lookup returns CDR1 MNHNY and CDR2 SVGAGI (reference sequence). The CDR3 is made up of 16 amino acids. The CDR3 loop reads CASRTDRVGHNSPLHF. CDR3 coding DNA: TGTGCCAGCAGGACGGACAGGGTGGGCCATAATTCACCCCTCCACTTT.

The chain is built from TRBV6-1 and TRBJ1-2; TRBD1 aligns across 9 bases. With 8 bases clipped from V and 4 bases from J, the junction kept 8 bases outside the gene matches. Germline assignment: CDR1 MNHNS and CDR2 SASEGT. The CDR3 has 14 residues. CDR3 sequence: CASSWTGDGYGYTF. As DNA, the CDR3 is TGTGCCAGCTCATGGACAGGGGATGGCTATGGCTACACCTTC.

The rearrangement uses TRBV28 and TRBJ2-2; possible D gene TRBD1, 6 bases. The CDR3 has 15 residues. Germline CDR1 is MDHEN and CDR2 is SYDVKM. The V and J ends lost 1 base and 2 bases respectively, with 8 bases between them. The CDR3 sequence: CASSLYRENTGELFF. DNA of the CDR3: TGTGCCAGCAGTTTATACAGGGAAAACACCGGGGAGCTGTTTTTT.

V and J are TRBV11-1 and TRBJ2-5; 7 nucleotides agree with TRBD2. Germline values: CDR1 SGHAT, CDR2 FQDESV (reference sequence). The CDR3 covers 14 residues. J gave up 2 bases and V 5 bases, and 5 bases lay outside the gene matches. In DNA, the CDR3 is TGTGCCAGCAGCCCCGGGGGGTGGCAAGAGACCCAGTACTTC. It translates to CASSPGGWQETQYF. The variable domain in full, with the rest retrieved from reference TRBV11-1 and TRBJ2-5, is EAEVAQSPRYKITEKSQAVAFWCDPISGHATLYWYRQILGQGPELLVQFQDESVVDDSQLPKDRFSAERLKGVDSTLKIQPAELGDSAMYLCASSPGGWQETQYFGPGTRLLVL.

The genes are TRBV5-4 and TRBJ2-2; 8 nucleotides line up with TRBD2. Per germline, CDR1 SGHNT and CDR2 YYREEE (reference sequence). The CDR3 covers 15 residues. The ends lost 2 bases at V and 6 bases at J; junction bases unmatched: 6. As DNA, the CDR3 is TGTGCCAGCAGCTTTGCGGGGCGGGGGGCCGGGGAGCTGTTTTTT. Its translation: CASSFAGRGAGELFF.

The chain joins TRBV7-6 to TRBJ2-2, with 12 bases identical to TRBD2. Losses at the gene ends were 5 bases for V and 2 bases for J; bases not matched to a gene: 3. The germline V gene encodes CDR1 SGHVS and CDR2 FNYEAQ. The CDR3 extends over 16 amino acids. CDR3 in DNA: TGTGCCAGCAGCAAGACTAGCGGGGGAAACACCGGGGAGCTGTTTTTT. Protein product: CASSKTSGGNTGELFF.

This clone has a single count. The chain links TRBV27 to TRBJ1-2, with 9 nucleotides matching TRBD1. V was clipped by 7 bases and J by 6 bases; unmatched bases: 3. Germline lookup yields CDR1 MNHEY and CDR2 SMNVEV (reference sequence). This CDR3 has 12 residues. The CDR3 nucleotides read TGTGCCAGCAAGACAGGGGGAGATGGCTACACCTTC. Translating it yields CASKTGGDGYTF.

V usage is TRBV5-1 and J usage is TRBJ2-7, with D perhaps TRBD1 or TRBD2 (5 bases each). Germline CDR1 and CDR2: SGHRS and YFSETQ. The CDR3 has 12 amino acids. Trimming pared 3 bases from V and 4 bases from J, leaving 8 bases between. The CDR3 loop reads CASSSGTYEQYF. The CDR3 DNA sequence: TGCGCCAGCAGCTCTGGGACGTACGAGCAGTACTTC.

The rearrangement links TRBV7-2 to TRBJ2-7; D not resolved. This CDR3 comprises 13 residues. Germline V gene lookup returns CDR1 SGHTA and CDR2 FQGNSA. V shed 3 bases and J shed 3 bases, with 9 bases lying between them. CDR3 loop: CASSFPSHYEQYF. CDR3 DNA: TGTGCCAGCAGCTTCCCTTCCCACTACGAGCAGTACTTC.

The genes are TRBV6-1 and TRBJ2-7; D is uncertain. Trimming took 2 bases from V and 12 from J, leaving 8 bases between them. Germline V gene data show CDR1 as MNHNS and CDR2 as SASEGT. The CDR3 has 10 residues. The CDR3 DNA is TGTGCCAGCAGTGAAAAGGATCCGTACTTC. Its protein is CASSEKDPYF.

CDR3 amino acids: CASSIKTGGFYGGEAFF. The CDR3 DNA is TGTGCCAGTAGTATTAAAACAGGGGGATTCTATGGGGGTGAAGCTTTCTTT. This chain uses TRBV19 with TRBJ1-1, with TRBD1 identical over 8 bases. CDR3 length: 17 residues. Germline lookup yields CDR1 LNHDA and CDR2 SQIVND (reference sequence). With 3 bases clipped from V and 7 bases from J, the junction kept 16 bases outside the gene matches.

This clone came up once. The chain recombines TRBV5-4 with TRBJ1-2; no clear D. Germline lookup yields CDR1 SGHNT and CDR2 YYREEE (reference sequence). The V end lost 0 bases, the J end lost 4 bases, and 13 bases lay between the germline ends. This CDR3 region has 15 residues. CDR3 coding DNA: TGTGCCAGCAGCTTGGGGGGTGGACGGTCCTATGGCTACACCTTC. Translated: CASSLGGGRSYGYTF.

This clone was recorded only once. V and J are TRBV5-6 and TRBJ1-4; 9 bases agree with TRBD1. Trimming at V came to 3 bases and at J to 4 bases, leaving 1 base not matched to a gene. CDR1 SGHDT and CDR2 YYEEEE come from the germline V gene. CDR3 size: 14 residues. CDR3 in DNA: TGTGCCAGCAGCTGGGACAGGGATAATGAAAAACTGTTTTTT. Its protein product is CASSWDRDNEKLFF. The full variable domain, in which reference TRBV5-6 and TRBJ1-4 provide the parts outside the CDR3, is DAGVTQSPTHLIKTRGQQVTLRCSPKSGHDTVSWYQQALGQGPQFIFQYYEEEERQRGNFPDRFSGHQFPNYSSELNVNALLLGDSALYLCASSWDRDNEKLFFGSGTQLSVL.

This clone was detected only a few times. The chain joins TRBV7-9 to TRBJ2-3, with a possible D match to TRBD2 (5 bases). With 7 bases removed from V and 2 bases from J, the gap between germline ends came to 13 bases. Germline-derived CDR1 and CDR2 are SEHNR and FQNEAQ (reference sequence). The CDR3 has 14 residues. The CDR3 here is CASTASSSTDTQYF. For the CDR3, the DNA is TGTGCCAGCACGGCTAGCTCATCCACAGATACGCAGTATTTT.

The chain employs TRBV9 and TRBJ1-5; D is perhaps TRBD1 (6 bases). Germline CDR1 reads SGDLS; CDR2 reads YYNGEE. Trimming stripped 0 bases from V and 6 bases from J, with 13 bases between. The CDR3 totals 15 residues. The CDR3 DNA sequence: TGTGCCAGCAGCGTAGTAGGGGGAAGGCGTCAGCCCCAGCATTTT. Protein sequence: CASSVVGGRRQPQHF.

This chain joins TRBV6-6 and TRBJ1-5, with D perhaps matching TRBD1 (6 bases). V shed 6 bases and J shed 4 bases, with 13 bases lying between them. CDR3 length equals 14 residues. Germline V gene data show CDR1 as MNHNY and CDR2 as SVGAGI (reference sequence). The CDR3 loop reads CASSVQGGNQPQHF. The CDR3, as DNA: TGTGCCAGCAGCGTACAGGGTGGGAATCAGCCCCAGCATTTT.

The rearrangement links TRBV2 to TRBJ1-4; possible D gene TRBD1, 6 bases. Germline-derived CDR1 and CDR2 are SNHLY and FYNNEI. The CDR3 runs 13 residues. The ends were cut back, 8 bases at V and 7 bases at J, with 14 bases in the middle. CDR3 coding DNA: TGTGCCAGCTCTCCAGGGGACGTTGAAAAACTGTTTTTT. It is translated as CASSPGDVEKLFF.

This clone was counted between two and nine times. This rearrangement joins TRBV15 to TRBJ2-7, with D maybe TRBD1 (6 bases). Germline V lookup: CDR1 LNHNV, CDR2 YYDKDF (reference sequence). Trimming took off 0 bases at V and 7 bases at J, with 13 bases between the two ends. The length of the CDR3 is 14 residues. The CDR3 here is CATSRDQVTGEQYF. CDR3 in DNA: TGTGCCACCAGCAGAGATCAGGTTACAGGGGAGCAGTACTTC.

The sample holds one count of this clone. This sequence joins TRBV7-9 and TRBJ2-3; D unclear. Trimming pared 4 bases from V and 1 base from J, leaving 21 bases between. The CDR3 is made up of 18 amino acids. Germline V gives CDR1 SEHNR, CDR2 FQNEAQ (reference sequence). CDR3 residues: CASSSAGRLVPGTDTQYF. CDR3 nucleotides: TGTGCCAGCAGCTCTGCAGGACGCTTAGTTCCCGGCACAGATACGCAGTATTTT. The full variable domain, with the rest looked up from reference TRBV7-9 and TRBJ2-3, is DTGVSQNPRHKITKRGQNVTFRCDPISEHNRLYWYRQTLGQGPEFLTYFQNEAQLEKSRLLSDRFSAERPKGSFSTLEIQRTEQGDSAMYLCASSSAGRLVPGTDTQYFGPGTRLTVL.

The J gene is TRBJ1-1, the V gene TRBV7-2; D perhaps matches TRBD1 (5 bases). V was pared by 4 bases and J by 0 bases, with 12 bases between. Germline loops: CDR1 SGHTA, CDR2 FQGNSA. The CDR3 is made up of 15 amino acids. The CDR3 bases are TGTGCCAGCAGCTCCCCCGCGGGGCTGAACACTGAAGCTTTCTTT. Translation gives CASSSPAGLNTEAFF.

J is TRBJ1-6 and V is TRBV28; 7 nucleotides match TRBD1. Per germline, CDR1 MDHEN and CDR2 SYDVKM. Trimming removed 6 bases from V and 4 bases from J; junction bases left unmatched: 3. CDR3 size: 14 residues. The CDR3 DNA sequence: TGTGCCAGCAGACCGGGACAGTATAATTCACCCCTCCACTTT. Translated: CASRPGQYNSPLHF.

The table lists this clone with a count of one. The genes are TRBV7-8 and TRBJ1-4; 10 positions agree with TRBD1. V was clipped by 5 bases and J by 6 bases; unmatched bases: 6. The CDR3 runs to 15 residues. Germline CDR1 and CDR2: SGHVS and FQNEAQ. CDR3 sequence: CASSVTGTGDEKLFF. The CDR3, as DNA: TGTGCCAGCAGCGTAACCGGGACAGGGGATGAAAAACTGTTTTTT.

CDR3 sequence (DNA): TGTGCCATCACCCGGGACAGCAATCAGCCCCAGCATTTT. Translated: CAITRDSNQPQHF. The chain carries TRBV10-3 and TRBJ1-5; tentative D call: TRBD1 (5 bases). Per the germline V gene, CDR1 is ENHRY and CDR2 is SYGVKD. The CDR3 loop spans 13 amino acids. Between the trimmed V and J ends, which lost 7 bases and 1 base, there was a span of 8 bases.

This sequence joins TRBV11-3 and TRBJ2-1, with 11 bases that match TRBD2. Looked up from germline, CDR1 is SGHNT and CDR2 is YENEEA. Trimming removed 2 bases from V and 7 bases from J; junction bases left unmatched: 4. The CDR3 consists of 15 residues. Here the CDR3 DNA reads TGTGCCAGCAGCTTACTAGCGGGAGGTTGGAATGAGCAGTTCTTC. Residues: CASSLLAGGWNEQFF.

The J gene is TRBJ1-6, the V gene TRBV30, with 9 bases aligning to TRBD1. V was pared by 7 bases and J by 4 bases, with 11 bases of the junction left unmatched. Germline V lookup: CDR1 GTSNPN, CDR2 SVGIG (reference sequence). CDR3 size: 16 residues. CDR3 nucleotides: TGTGCCTTATCGGGACAGGGCCTCACATATAATTCACCCCTCCACTTT. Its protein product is CALSGQGLTYNSPLHF.

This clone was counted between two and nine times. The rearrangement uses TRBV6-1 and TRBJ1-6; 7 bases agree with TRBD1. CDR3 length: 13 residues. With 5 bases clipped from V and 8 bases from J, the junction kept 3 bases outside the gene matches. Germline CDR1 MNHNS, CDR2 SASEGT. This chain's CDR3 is CASSFDRDSPLHF. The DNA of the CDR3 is TGTGCCAGCAGTTTCGACAGGGATTCACCCCTCCACTTT.

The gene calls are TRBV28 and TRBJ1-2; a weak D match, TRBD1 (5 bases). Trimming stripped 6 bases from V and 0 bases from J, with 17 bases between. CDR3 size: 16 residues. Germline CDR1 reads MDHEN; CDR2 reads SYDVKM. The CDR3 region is CASRGSIGAPNYGYTF. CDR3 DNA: TGTGCCAGCAGAGGCTCGATAGGGGCGCCTAACTATGGCTACACCTTC.

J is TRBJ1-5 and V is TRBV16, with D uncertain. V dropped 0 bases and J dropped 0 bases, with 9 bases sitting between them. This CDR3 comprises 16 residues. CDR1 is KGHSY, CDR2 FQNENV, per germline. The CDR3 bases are TGTGCCAGCAGCCAATCGGCAGGTAATAGCAATCAGCCCCAGCATTTT. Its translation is CASSQSAGNSNQPQHF.

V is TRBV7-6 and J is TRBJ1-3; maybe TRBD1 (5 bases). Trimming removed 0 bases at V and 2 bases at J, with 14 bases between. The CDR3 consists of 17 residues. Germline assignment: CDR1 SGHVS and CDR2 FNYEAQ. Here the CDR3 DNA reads TGTGCCAGCAGCTTAGCCAGGGAGGGGAGGACTGGAAACACCATATATTTT. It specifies CASSLAREGRTGNTIYF.

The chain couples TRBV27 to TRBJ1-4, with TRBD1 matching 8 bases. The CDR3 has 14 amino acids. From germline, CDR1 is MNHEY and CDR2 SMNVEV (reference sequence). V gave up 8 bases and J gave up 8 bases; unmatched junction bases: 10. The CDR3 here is CASGTGGRVEKLFF. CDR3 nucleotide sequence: TGTGCCAGCGGGACAGGAGGGAGAGTCGAAAAACTGTTTTTT.

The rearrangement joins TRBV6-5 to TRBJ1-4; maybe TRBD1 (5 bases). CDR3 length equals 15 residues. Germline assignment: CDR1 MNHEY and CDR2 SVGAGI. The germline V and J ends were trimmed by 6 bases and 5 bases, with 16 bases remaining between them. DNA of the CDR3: TGTGCCAGCAGACTAAGGGACCGGGAAAATGAAAAACTGTTTTTT. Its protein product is CASRLRDRENEKLFF.

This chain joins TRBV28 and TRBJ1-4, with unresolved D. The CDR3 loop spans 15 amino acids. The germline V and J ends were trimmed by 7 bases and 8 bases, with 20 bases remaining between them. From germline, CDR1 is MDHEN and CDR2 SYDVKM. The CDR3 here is CASTHGGMFTEKLFF. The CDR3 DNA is TGTGCCAGCACCCACGGCGGGATGTTTACGGAAAAACTGTTTTTT.